Listed below are T cell receptor beta chains from one sample, sequenced in a study of control samples from healthy donors and cancer patients. Assay: immunoSEQ multiplex PCR; the TCRdb copy retains only in-frame clones and omits some. In the table there are about 79,000 clones, 93% of which are singletons. What was sequenced was PBMCs. The source is a woman aged 40 to 50 with lung cancer. Each CDR3 is given with its conserved first and last residue. The D gene is left open where the match is weak. Expanded clones get a size class; other rows say once, few or many, or leave the size out.

. | TRBJ1-1 | . | TRBV7-9 | CASSYARGGHEAFF | TGTGCCAGCAGCTACGCCCGGGGTGGGCACGAAGCTTTCTTT
. | TRBJ2-1 | once | TRBV6-1 | CASSEWPYNEQFF | TGTGCCAGCAGTGAGTGGCCCTACAATGAGCAGTTCTTC
. | TRBJ1-1 | . | TRBV6-5 | CASKSNFIMNTEAFF | TGTGCCAGCAAATCTAACTTCATCATGAACACTGAAGCTTTCTTT
TRBD1 | TRBJ1-1 | . | TRBV30 | CAWVRGSWRTEAFF | TGTGCCTGGGTCAGGGGGTCTTGGAGGACTGAAGCTTTCTTT
. | TRBJ1-1 | . | TRBV28 | CASLRDGNTEAFF | TGTGCCAGTCTCCGGGACGGGAACACTGAAGCTTTCTTT
TRBD1 | TRBJ1-2 | . | TRBV5-5 | CASSLGQGNYGYTF | TGTGCCAGCAGCTTGGGACAGGGGAACTATGGCTACACCTTC
TRBD1 | TRBJ2-7 | . | TRBV28 | CASSLSGTGNEQYF | TGTGCCAGCAGTTTATCCGGGACAGGGAACGAGCAGTACTTC
. | TRBJ2-3 | . | TRBV7-8 | CASSPPVDTQYF | TGTGCCAGCAGCCCCCCCGTGGATACGCAGTATTTT
. | TRBJ2-3 | . | TRBV18 | CASSPGGGADTQYF | TGTGCCAGCTCCCCTGGGGGCGGGGCGGATACGCAGTATTTT
. | TRBJ1-1 | once | TRBV27 | CASSLPGAKAFF | TGTGCCAGCAGTTTACCAGGGGCTAAGGCTTTCTTT
. | TRBJ1-1 | . | TRBV6-5 | CASRQGNTEAFF | TGTGCCAGCCGGCAGGGGAACACTGAAGCTTTCTTT
. | TRBJ1-1 | . | TRBV6-6 | CASRPNTEAFF | TGTGCCAGCAGGCCTAACACTGAAGCTTTCTTT
. | TRBJ1-2 | . | TRBV27 | CASSEGRFYGYTF | TGTGCCAGCAGTGAAGGCCGGTTCTATGGCTACACCTTC
. | TRBJ2-2 | . | TRBV5-1 | CASRQEGGELFF | TGCGCCAGCAGACAGGAGGGCGGGGAGCTGTTTTTT
. | TRBJ1-1 | . | TRBV27 | CASGKEVNTEAFF | TGTGCCAGCGGGAAGGAAGTGAACACTGAAGCTTTCTTT
TRBD2 | TRBJ2-2 | . | TRBV2 | CASRLAGENTGELFF | TGTGCCAGCAGGCTAGCGGGGGAGAACACCGGGGAGCTGTTTTTT
. | TRBJ1-1 | . | TRBV15 | CATSRDMANEAFF | TGTGCCACCAGCAGAGATATGGCAAATGAAGCTTTCTTT
. | TRBJ2-3 | . | TRBV6-5 | CASSPGIGTDTQYF | TGTGCCAGCAGCCCCGGGATAGGCACAGATACGCAGTATTTT
. | TRBJ1-1 | . | TRBV11-2 | CASTANWGTEAFF | TGTGCCAGCACGGCAAACTGGGGCACTGAAGCTTTCTTT
. | TRBJ1-2 | . | TRBV7-2 | CASSLATGNYGYTF | TGTGCCAGCAGCTTAGCAACTGGGAACTATGGCTACACCTTC
. | TRBJ1-2 | . | TRBV10-3 | CPKAPGYTF | TGTCCCAAGGCCCCAGGCTACACCTTC
TRBD1 | TRBJ1-1 | . | TRBV7-9 | CASSQHRWTGLNTEAFF | TGTGCCAGCAGCCAACACCGATGGACAGGCCTGAACACTGAAGCTTTCTTT
TRBD2 | TRBJ2-1 | . | TRBV10-2 | CASSESPGLAGGNEQFF | TGCGCCAGCAGTGAGTCTCCCGGACTAGCGGGGGGCAATGAGCAGTTCTTC
. | TRBJ1-5 | . | TRBV3-1/TRBV3-2 | CASSTTLGSNQPQHF | TGTGCCAGCAGCACAACATTGGGCAGCAATCAGCCCCAGCATTTT
. | TRBJ1-1 | . | TRBV10-3 | CAISDLNRRETEAFF | TGTGCCATCAGTGATCTTAACAGGAGGGAGACTGAAGCTTTCTTT
TRBD2 | TRBJ2-5 | . | TRBV28 | CASSLFSGGPLFLYF | TGTGCCAGCAGTTTATTTAGCGGGGGGCCACTTTTCTTGTACTTC
. | TRBJ1-1 | . | TRBV4-1 | CASSQDEGNTEAFF | TGCGCCAGCAGCCAAGATGAGGGAAACACTGAAGCTTTCTTT
. | TRBJ1-1 | . | TRBV30 | CAWSVRGGSNTEAFF | TGTGCCTGGAGTGTACGGGGGGGCTCGAACACTGAAGCTTTCTTT
. | TRBJ2-2 | . | TRBV15 | CATSRDRVTAPFF | TGTGCCACCAGCAGAGATCGTGTTACGGCACCGTTTTTT
. | TRBJ2-3 | . | TRBV24-1 | CATSDRSGTTDTQYF | TGTGCCACCAGTGATCGATCTGGGACCACAGATACGCAGTATTTT
. | TRBJ2-1 | once | TRBV7-3 | CASSLTLSAPYNEQFF | TGTGCCAGCAGCTTAACGTTGAGTGCTCCCTACAATGAGCAGTTCTTC
TRBD1 | TRBJ1-2 | few | TRBV6-5 | CASSWLTGSYGYTF | TGTGCCAGCAGTTGGCTGACAGGGAGCTATGGCTACACCTTC
TRBD2 | TRBJ2-1 | . | TRBV5-1 | CASSLVASGGPYNEQFF | TGCGCCAGCAGCTTGGTGGCTAGCGGGGGTCCCTACAATGAGCAGTTCTTC
. | TRBJ1-6 | . | TRBV28 | CASSTRTGTMNSPLHF | TGTGCCAGCAGCACCCGAACCGGGACAATGAATTCACCCCTCCACTTT
. | TRBJ2-7 | . | TRBV29-1 | CSVEYRYEQYF | TGCAGCGTTGAATACAGATACGAGCAGTACTTC
. | TRBJ2-3 | . | TRBV5-1 | CASSLAVSTDTQYF | TGCGCCAGCAGCTTAGCGGTGAGCACAGATACGCAGTATTTT
TRBD2 | TRBJ2-7 | . | TRBV2 | CASSEAKAGASEQYF | TGTGCCAGCAGTGAAGCAAAAGCGGGGGCGTCCGAGCAGTACTTC
. | TRBJ1-2 | . | TRBV10-3 | CAISEPITRYTF | TGTGCCATCAGTGAACCGATCACAAGATACACCTTC
. | TRBJ2-5 | once | TRBV27 | CASSLRHQETQYF | TGTGCCAGCAGTCTGCGGCACCAAGAGACCCAGTACTTC
. | TRBJ2-1 | . | TRBV3-1/TRBV3-2 | CASSPHREGEQFF | TGTGCCAGCAGCCCCCACAGGGAGGGTGAGCAGTTCTTC
. | TRBJ2-3 | . | TRBV5-1 | CASSSGTSVGTDTQYF | TGCGCCAGCAGCTCAGGGACTTCCGTTGGCACAGATACGCAGTATTTT
. | TRBJ1-3 | . | TRBV7-9 | CAGYGEGPISGNTIYF | TGTGCCGGCTATGGGGAAGGGCCCATCTCTGGAAACACCATATATTTT
. | TRBJ2-3 | . | TRBV5-1 | CASSFRPSLPDTQYF | TGCGCCAGCAGCTTCCGACCCAGCCTCCCAGATACGCAGTATTTT
. | TRBJ2-1 | . | TRBV6-5 | CASSTTFGSDEQFF | TGTGCCAGCAGTACTACGTTCGGGTCCGATGAGCAGTTCTTC
. | TRBJ1-1 | once | TRBV19 | CASSILGTEAFF | TGTGCCAGTAGTATCCTGGGCACTGAAGCTTTCTTT
. | TRBJ1-5 | . | TRBV3-1/TRBV3-2 | CASSQDLAGTQPQHF | TGTGCCAGCAGCCAAGATCTGGCGGGAACTCAGCCCCAGCATTTT
. | TRBJ2-3 | . | TRBV7-2 | CASSLLTADTQYF | TGTGCCAGCAGCTTACTAACGGCAGATACGCAGTATTTT
. | TRBJ2-3 | . | TRBV5-1 | CASKSAGEFDTQYF | TGCGCCAGCAAATCGGCAGGGGAGTTCGATACGCAGTATTTT
. | TRBJ2-7 | once | TRBV18 | CASSPIQGDVLEQYF | TGTGCCAGCTCACCAATACAGGGAGATGTTCTCGAGCAGTACTTC
TRBD1 | TRBJ1-1 | . | TRBV19 | CASSPGTGTEAFF | TGTGCCAGTAGTCCCGGGACAGGGACTGAAGCTTTCTTT
TRBD1 | TRBJ2-7 | . | TRBV5-6 | CASSTGTGIYEQYF | TGTGCCAGCAGCACCGGGACAGGGATCTACGAGCAGTACTTC
TRBD1 | TRBJ2-2 | . | TRBV28 | CASSFFRGRTGELFF | TGTGCCAGCAGTTTTTTCAGGGGGCGGACCGGGGAGCTGTTTTTT
TRBD2 | TRBJ2-5 | . | TRBV7-6 | CASSLRTSGGSGETQYF | TGTGCCAGCAGCCTACGGACTAGCGGGGGCTCAGGGGAGACCCAGTACTTC